Below, 32 T cell receptor beta chains from the same sample are listed, as sequenced in a study of T cell repertoires in cytomegalovirus infection. MiXCR was run by TCRdb on the reads, yielding one entry per CDR3 protein. This sample has around 450,000 distinct CDR3 sequences; approximately 32% occur once, and the top ten carry roughly 15%. The specimen sequenced was PBMCs. These receptors all come from a human donor in good health (CMV status not recorded). Some clones in this sample may be carry-over from other donors' samples.

This clonotype occurred a few times. This chain's CDR3 is CASSPEAGNYEQYF. CDR3 coding DNA: TGTGCCAGCAGCCCGGAAGCGGGGAATTACGAGCAGTACTTC. This chain links TRBV6-6 with TRBJ2-7, with 7 bases matching TRBD2. V trimming: 6 bases; J trimming: 4 bases; junction bases outside the gene matches: 9. The CDR3 totals 14 residues. The germline V gene has CDR1 MNHNY and CDR2 SVGAGI (reference sequence).

This clonotype has at least ten counts. The CDR3: CASSLGGFSYNEQFF. The DNA of the CDR3 is TGTGCCAGCAGCTTAGGGGGTTTCTCCTACAATGAGCAGTTCTTC. This chain links TRBV7-8 with TRBJ2-1, with D uncertain. The CDR3 consists of 15 residues. Between the trimmed V and J ends, which lost 1 base and 0 bases, there was a span of 7 bases. Germline CDR1 reads SGHVS; CDR2 reads FQNEAQ. Based on the CDR3 plus reference TRBV7-8 and TRBJ2-1, the full variable domain is GAGVSQSPRYKVAKRGQDVALRCDPISGHVSLFWYQQALGQGPEFLTYFQNEAQLDKSGLPSDRFFAERPEGSVSTLKIQRTQQEDSAVYLCASSLGGFSYNEQFFGPGTRLTVL.

The chain uses TRBV27 and TRBJ2-5; TRBD2 matches at 8 bases. V lost 0 bases and J lost 2; bases outside the gene matches: 5. Germline assignment: CDR1 MNHEY and CDR2 SMNVEV (reference sequence). The CDR3 runs 16 residues. CDR3 amino acids: CASSLSVAGNQETQYF. The CDR3 DNA is TGTGCCAGCAGTTTATCGGTAGCGGGGAATCAAGAGACCCAGTACTTC.

This clonotype was observed a single time. This chain joins TRBV2 and TRBJ2-1; 7 positions agree with TRBD1. The CDR3 consists of 16 residues. V gave up 0 bases and J gave up 4 bases; unmatched junction bases: 6. Germline V gene lookup returns CDR1 SNHLY and CDR2 FYNNEI. The CDR3 region is CASSEATGQVYNEQFF. The CDR3 coding sequence is TGTGCCAGCAGTGAAGCGACAGGACAGGTTTACAATGAGCAGTTCTTC.

With respect to this clonotype: A much larger clone is a single base away; this may be a read error. The gene calls are TRBV7-6 and TRBJ2-3, with 9 bases that match TRBD2. The CDR3 extends over 16 amino acids. The V gene's germline CDR1 is SGHVS and CDR2 FNYEAQ. CDR3 nucleotide sequence: TGTGCCAGCAGCTCGCGGACTAGCGACGGCACAGTTACGCAGTATTTT. This codes for CASSSRTSDGTVTQYF.

This clonotype was detected many times. The chain carries TRBV7-8 and TRBJ1-1; D not certain. Between the trimmed V and J ends, which lost 4 bases and 8 bases, there was a span of 11 bases. Germline V lookup: CDR1 SGHVS, CDR2 FQNEAQ. The CDR3 loop spans 12 amino acids. The CDR3 sequence is CASSSEYGEAFF. In nucleotides, the CDR3 is TGTGCCAGCAGCTCGGAGTACGGGGAAGCTTTCTTT.

This clonotype was seen only a few times. V usage is TRBV6-2 or TRBV6-3 and J usage is TRBJ1-1; 8 nucleotides line up with TRBD1. Per the germline V gene, CDR1 is MNHEY and CDR2 is SVGEGT. With V trimmed by 4 bases and J by 4 bases, 8 bases remained unmatched. The CDR3 has 15 amino acids. The CDR3 loop is CASSLRTGWSTEAFF. As DNA, the CDR3 is TGTGCCAGCAGTTTAAGGACAGGGTGGAGCACTGAAGCTTTCTTT.

This clonotype has a handful of counts. This chain links TRBV27 with TRBJ2-2; 9 positions match TRBD2. Germline trimming cut 7 bases from V and 3 bases from J; bases unmatched to any gene: 6. The CDR3 is made up of 15 amino acids. CDR1 and CDR2 (germline): MNHEY, SMNVEV (reference sequence). The CDR3 sequence is CASTFSGGDTGELFF. The DNA for the CDR3 is TGTGCCAGCACCTTTAGCGGGGGCGACACCGGGGAGCTGTTTTTT.

The chain recombines TRBV6-5 with TRBJ2-3, with D possibly matching TRBD2 (6 bases). In germline, CDR1 is MNHEY, CDR2 SVGAGI. The CDR3 sequence is 13 residues long. Trimming stripped 5 bases from V and 6 bases from J, with 12 bases between. Written as DNA, the CDR3 is TGTGCCAGCAGTACGATTGGGGGGGATACGCAGTATTTT. Protein product: CASSTIGGDTQYF.

V and J are TRBV5-4 and TRBJ2-1; weak D call: TRBD2 (7 bases). Trimming shortened V by 2 bases and J by 6 bases, and 15 bases separated the two germline ends. The CDR3 is 15 residues long. CDR1 and CDR2 from the germline V gene are SGHNT and YYREEE (reference sequence). CDR3 in amino acids: CASSFSRGGPNEQFF. The CDR3 DNA is TGTGCCAGCAGCTTTTCGAGGGGGGGCCCCAATGAGCAGTTCTTC.

V is TRBV28 and J is TRBJ2-3; 8 bases fit TRBD2. V shed 2 bases, J shed 0 bases, and the junction held 4 bases outside the gene matches. Germline CDR1 and CDR2: MDHEN and SYDVKM. This CDR3 region has 16 residues. This CDR3 reads CASSLPVAGSTDTQYF. Written as DNA, the CDR3 is TGTGCCAGCAGTTTACCCGTAGCGGGGAGCACAGATACGCAGTATTTT.

In this sample, this clonotype turned up many times. The J gene is TRBJ2-5, the V gene TRBV7-2; 10 bases align to TRBD2. Germline V gene lookup returns CDR1 SGHTA and CDR2 FQGNSA. After removal of 2 bases from V and 6 bases from J, the junction contained 12 bases not matched to a gene. This CDR3 region has 17 residues. The CDR3 DNA sequence: TGTGCCAGCAGCTTATACCCAAGCGGGGGGGCCACGCAGACCCAGTACTTC. It yields the protein CASSLYPSGGATQTQYF. Looking up the rest from reference TRBV7-2 and TRBJ2-5 gives the full variable domain: GAGVSQSPSNKVTEKGKDVELRCDPISGHTALYWYRQSLGQGLEFLIYFQGNSAPDKSGLPSDRFSAERTGGSVSTLTIQRTQQEDSAVYLCASSLYPSGGATQTQYFGPGTRLLVL.

This clonotype was counted a few times. The chain combines TRBV20-1 with TRBJ2-3, with TRBD2 matching over 12 bases. The CDR3 runs to 16 residues. Trimming removed 1 base from V and 6 bases from J; junction bases left unmatched: 8. The germline V gene encodes CDR1 DFQATT and CDR2 SNEGSKA (reference sequence). In DNA form, the CDR3 reads TGCAGTGCTAGAGCGTCGACTAGCGGGGGTTCGGATACGCAGTATTTT. This gives the protein CSARASTSGGSDTQYF.

This clonotype was counted only a few times. The chain carries TRBV28 and TRBJ2-2, with no clear D. The CDR3 extends over 13 amino acids. The V end was cut by 7 bases, the J end by 7 bases, with 13 bases between. The germline CDR1 and CDR2 sequences are MDHEN and SYDVKM. The CDR3 sequence: CASTSRLGGELFF. The CDR3 region has the DNA TGTGCCAGCACCTCCCGCCTTGGCGGGGAGCTGTTTTTT.

The sample holds a few counts of this clonotype. J is TRBJ2-5 and V is TRBV6-1; the match to TRBD2 covers 15 bases. This CDR3 comprises 18 residues. Trimming removed 7 bases from V and 7 bases from J; junction bases left unmatched: 16. The germline gives CDR1 MNHNS, CDR2 SASEGT. The CDR3 spells CASIEQRVGLAGGWTQYF. The CDR3 DNA sequence: TGTGCCAGCATCGAGCAGAGGGTGGGACTAGCGGGGGGTTGGACCCAGTACTTC.

This clonotype was detected only once. A junction end diverges from the germline sequence, so it may reflect a read error. The rearrangement joins TRBV12-3 or TRBV12-4 to TRBJ2-4, with D perhaps assigned TRBD1 or TRBD2 (5 bases each). The CDR3 extends over 16 amino acids. CDR3 in DNA: TGTACCAGCAGTTTAGGGGAAGGACTAGCCAAAAACATTCAGTACTTC. This sequence encodes CTSSLGEGLAKNIQYF.

This clonotype showed up just a few times. The V and J genes are TRBV23-1 and TRBJ1-5; D is ambiguous. TRBV23-1 is labeled an ORF, and its function is uncertain. Trimming took off 0 bases at V and 4 bases at J, with 13 bases between the two ends. This CDR3 is built from 16 residues. The CDR3: CASSQSLFAGNQPQHF. CDR3 in DNA: TGCGCCAGCAGTCAATCGTTGTTCGCGGGAAATCAGCCCCAGCATTTT.

J is TRBJ2-7 and V is TRBV7-6; TRBD1 agrees at 9 bases. CDR3 length: 17 residues. Germline assignment: CDR1 SGHVS and CDR2 FNYEAQ. The junction had 10 bases not matched to a gene; V was cut back by 3 bases and J by 1 base. CDR3 sequence (DNA): TGTGCCAGCAGCTTCCAACCCGGGACAGGGTTGTCCTACGAGCAGTACTTC. It specifies CASSFQPGTGLSYEQYF.

The chain links TRBV12-3 or TRBV12-4 to TRBJ2-4; weak D call: TRBD1 (6 bases). Trimming removed 6 bases from V and 0 bases from J, with 9 bases in between. The CDR3 totals 14 residues. CDR3 amino acids: CASRGTLAKNIQYF. The CDR3 nucleotides are TGTGCCAGCAGGGGGACATTAGCCAAAAACATTCAGTACTTC.

Only a few counts were recorded for this clonotype. The chain couples TRBV2 to TRBJ1-1, with D unresolved. The CDR3 runs 13 residues. V gave up 4 bases and J gave up 0 bases, with 6 bases separating them. Germline CDR1 and CDR2: SNHLY and FYNNEI. The CDR3 DNA sequence: TGTGCCAGCAGTGGAGTTATGAACACTGAAGCTTTCTTT. Encoded protein: CASSGVMNTEAFF.

The V and J genes are TRBV6-4 and TRBJ2-1, with 12 bases identical to TRBD2. V lost 5 bases and J lost 4; bases outside the gene matches: 6. Germline CDR1 reads MRHNA; CDR2 reads SNTAGT. CDR3 size: 16 residues. The CDR3 nucleotides read TGTGCCAGCAGTAGACTAGCGGGGGACCCATACAATGAGCAGTTCTTC. Amino acid sequence: CASSRLAGDPYNEQFF.

This clonotype occurred many times. This rearrangement joins TRBV7-9 to TRBJ1-1; D uncertain. Germline lookup yields CDR1 SEHNR and CDR2 FQNEAQ (reference sequence). Trimming pared 5 bases from V and 1 base from J, leaving 11 bases between. This CDR3 region has 14 residues. The CDR3 nucleotides read TGTGCCAGCAGCCTTCTGGGGAAGAACACTGAAGCTTTCTTT. Residues: CASSLLGKNTEAFF. Using reference TRBV7-9 and TRBJ1-1 for the parts outside the CDR3, the full variable domain is DTGVSQNPRHKITKRGQNVTFRCDPISEHNRLYWYRQTLGQGPEFLTYFQNEAQLEKSRLLSDRFSAERPKGSFSTLEIQRTEQGDSAMYLCASSLLGKNTEAFFGQGTRLTVV.

There are many counts of this clonotype. The chain has TRBV7-8 and TRBJ2-5; 7 bases match TRBD1. The germline V gene has CDR1 SGHVS and CDR2 FQNEAQ. The CDR3 has 13 amino acids. Trimming removed 4 bases from V and 2 bases from J; junction bases left unmatched: 1. CDR3 sequence (DNA): TGTGCCAGCAGCTGGGACAGACAAGAGACCCAGTACTTC. Protein product: CASSWDRQETQYF.

The chain combines TRBV4-3 with TRBJ2-7; 10 positions match TRBD1. CDR1 is LGHNA, CDR2 YSLEER, per germline. CDR3 length: 16 residues. J gave up 3 bases and V 0 bases, and 5 bases lay outside the gene matches. The CDR3 DNA is TGCGCCAGCAGCCAAGATACGGGGACAGGGGACTACGAGCAGTACTTC. Protein: CASSQDTGTGDYEQYF.

The chain uses TRBV4-2 and TRBJ1-2, with 8 bases identical to TRBD1. From germline, CDR1 is LGHNA and CDR2 YNFKEQ. J was trimmed by 3 bases and V by 3 bases; bases with no gene match: 6. The CDR3 length is 15 residues. The CDR3 DNA follows: TGTGCCAGCAGCCAGGACAGGGCGAATTACTATGGCTACACCTTC. Its protein product is CASSQDRANYYGYTF.

The chain joins TRBV4-2 to TRBJ1-1, with 7 positions matching TRBD1. Germline CDR1 reads LGHNA; CDR2 reads YNFKEQ. V shed 0 bases, J shed 1 base, and the junction held 20 bases outside the gene matches. This CDR3 has 21 residues. The CDR3 coding sequence is TGTGCCAGCAGCCAAGATCGATCGCCTTGGGGACAGACGTCGGGGAACACTGAAGCTTTCTTT. As protein: CASSQDRSPWGQTSGNTEAFF.

The CDR3 region is CASSLWARPYEQYF. For the CDR3, the DNA is TGTGCCAGCAGCCTTTGGGCCCGGCCCTACGAGCAGTACTTC. V gene TRBV11-2 combines with J gene TRBJ2-7; no clear D gene. The V end lost 5 bases, the J end lost 2 bases, and 13 bases lay between the germline ends. The CDR3 runs to 14 residues. The V gene's germline CDR1 is SGHAT and CDR2 FQNNGV. Complete variable domain (other parts from reference TRBV11-2 and TRBJ2-7): EAGVAQSPRYKIIEKRQSVAFWCNPISGHATLYWYQQILGQGPKLLIQFQNNGVVDDSQLPKDRFSAERLKGVDSTLKIQPAKLEDSAVYLCASSLWARPYEQYFGPGTRLTVT.

Turning to this clonotype: A clone one base away is much larger, so this may be a read error. The chain recombines TRBV7-6 with TRBJ2-3; no clear D. Trimming removed 1 base from V and 6 bases from J, with 14 bases in between. Germline values: CDR1 SGHVS, CDR2 FNYEAQ. The CDR3 is made up of 15 amino acids. The CDR3 spells CASSLVDGVMDTQYF. CDR3 nucleotide sequence: TGTGCCAGCAGCTTAGTGGACGGAGTGATGGATACGCAGTATTTT.

The chain carries TRBV12-3 or TRBV12-4 and TRBJ2-1; D possibly corresponds to TRBD2 (6 bases). The V and J ends lost 6 bases and 8 bases respectively, with 26 bases between them. This CDR3 has 17 amino acids. The CDR3, as DNA: TGTGCCAGCAGCAACCCCCTCGGGGGTAGCGTAGTCGATGAGCAGTTCTTC. This encodes CASSNPLGGSVVDEQFF.

At least ten counts were recorded for this clonotype. CDR3: CASSPGGQGNTGELFF. The DNA of the CDR3 is TGTGCCAGCAGTCCCGGGGGACAGGGGAACACCGGGGAGCTGTTTTTT. The rearrangement joins TRBV7-2 to TRBJ2-2; 9 bases map to TRBD1. The V segment lost 6 bases and the J segment 1 base; nucleotides outside the gene matches: 6. The germline V gene encodes CDR1 SGHTA and CDR2 FQGNSA. This CDR3 is 16 amino acids long. Supplemented by reference TRBV7-2 and TRBJ2-2, the full variable domain reads GAGVSQSPSNKVTEKGKDVELRCDPISGHTALYWYRQSLGQGLEFLIYFQGNSAPDKSGLPSDRFSAERTGGSVSTLTIQRTQQEDSAVYLCASSPGGQGNTGELFFGEGSRLTVL.

The chain couples TRBV6-5 to TRBJ1-2; perhaps TRBD1 as D (6 bases). Germline loops: CDR1 MNHEY, CDR2 SVGAGI. V shed 7 bases and J shed 0 bases, with 15 bases lying between them. The CDR3 contains 15 residues. The CDR3 region is CASTPLTGPNYGYTF. In nucleotides, the CDR3 is TGTGCCAGCACCCCCTTGACAGGTCCTAACTATGGCTACACCTTC.

This clonotype occurred a few times. The chain joins TRBV18 to TRBJ1-6; D call uncertain. This CDR3 has 14 amino acids. CDR1 is KGHSH, CDR2 LQKENI, per germline. The V and J ends lost 2 bases and 4 bases respectively, with 6 bases between them. CDR3 nucleotide sequence: TGTGCCAGCTCACCAGCCTATTATAATTCACCCCTCCACTTT. Translation gives CASSPAYYNSPLHF.